Each of the 17 T cell receptor beta chains below was sequenced from the same sample in a study of radiotherapy plus CTLA-4 blockade in lung cancer. Data came from immunoSEQ multiplex PCR; TCRdb stores just in-frame clones and leaves some out. Of tens of thousands of clones in the sample, roughly four fifths were seen once. Here the sequenced sample was peripheral blood, taken from a patient treated with radiotherapy plus ipilimumab. The receptor set was obtained from a human donor with non-small cell lung cancer who had stable disease on radiotherapy plus ipilimumab.

The chain joins TRBV18 to TRBJ1-2, with TRBD1 identical over 8 bases. The J segment lost 6 bases and the V segment lost 6 bases, leaving 0 bases of the junction unmatched. The CDR3 consists of 11 residues. The V gene's germline CDR1 is KGHSH and CDR2 LQKENI. This chain's CDR3 is CASSTGDGYTF. In DNA, the CDR3 is TGTGCCAGCTCGACAGGGGATGGCTACACCTTC.

This chain joins TRBV9 and TRBJ2-1; 10 bases match TRBD2. Germline V gene sequence: CDR1 SGDLS, CDR2 YYNGEE. Trimming at V came to 0 bases and at J to 8 bases, leaving 5 bases not matched to a gene. The CDR3 sequence is 15 residues long. The CDR3 sequence is CASSVDSGRFDEQFF. In DNA form, the CDR3 reads TGTGCCAGCAGCGTAGATAGCGGGAGGTTCGATGAGCAGTTCTTC.

The V gene is TRBV28, the J gene TRBJ2-1; no definite D call. CDR1 is MDHEN and CDR2 is SYDVKM in the germline V gene. The CDR3 consists of 12 residues. Trimming took 7 bases from V and 2 from J, leaving 6 bases between them. The CDR3 region has the DNA TGTGCCAGCACGGGCACCTACAATGAGCAGTTCTTC. It specifies CASTGTYNEQFF.

Regarding this clone: Other nucleotide sequences from this sample produce the same CDR3. The chain couples TRBV29-1 to TRBJ2-7, with D possibly being TRBD1 (5 bases). With 4 bases removed from V and 3 bases from J, the gap between germline ends came to 10 bases. The CDR3 runs to 12 residues. Germline loops: CDR1 SQVTM, CDR2 ANQGSEA. The CDR3, as DNA: TGCAGCGTTGGTGAAAGGGGCTACGAGCAGTACTTC. Amino acid sequence: CSVGERGYEQYF.

The chain uses TRBV7-2 and TRBJ2-7, with D perhaps matching TRBD1 or TRBD2 (5 bases each). V lost 1 base and J lost 2, with 15 bases in between. Germline assignment: CDR1 SGHTA and CDR2 FQGNSA. This CDR3 spans 16 amino acids. CDR3 sequence: CASSLGGPLGTYEQYF. The CDR3 nucleotides are TGTGCCAGCAGCTTAGGGGGACCCCTCGGGACCTACGAGCAGTACTTC.

This rearrangement joins TRBV7-9 to TRBJ2-7; tentative D call: TRBD1 (6 bases). V was trimmed by 5 bases and J by 0 bases, leaving 14 bases between them. The CDR3 length is 15 residues. Looked up from germline, CDR1 is SEHNR and CDR2 is FQNEAQ (reference sequence). This chain's CDR3 is CASSPWTDSSYEQYF. The CDR3 nucleotides are TGTGCCAGCAGCCCCTGGACGGACAGCTCCTACGAGCAGTACTTC.

The J gene is TRBJ2-1, the V gene TRBV4-2; D is unclear. Trimming stripped 1 base from V and 9 bases from J, with 7 bases between. The length of the CDR3 is 12 residues. CDR1 is LGHNA, CDR2 YNFKEQ, per germline. The CDR3 loop reads CASSQATGEQFF. The CDR3 nucleotides are TGTGCCAGCAGCCAAGCGACGGGTGAGCAGTTCTTC.

The V gene is TRBV9, the J gene TRBJ2-3, with D hard to call. CDR1 SGDLS and CDR2 YYNGEE come from the germline V gene. CDR3 length: 13 residues. Trimming cost V 3 bases and J 0 bases, with 5 bases left between them. CDR3: CASSGPSTDTQYF. The CDR3 nucleotides are TGTGCCAGCAGCGGACCTAGCACAGATACGCAGTATTTT.

J is TRBJ2-4 and V is TRBV2, with D possibly TRBD2 on 6 matching bases. Germline CDR1 is SNHLY and CDR2 is FYNNEI. The CDR3 totals 13 residues. Trimming cost V 5 bases and J 8 bases, with 13 bases left between them. The CDR3 coding sequence is TGTGCCAGCAGTTATCCGGGGAGGTACATTCAGTACTTC. It encodes CASSYPGRYIQYF.

This chain uses TRBV7-9 with TRBJ2-7; 8 bases align to TRBD1. The V and J ends lost 5 bases and 5 bases, in that order; junction bases with no gene match: 8. This CDR3 contains 14 residues. Germline loops: CDR1 SEHNR, CDR2 FQNEAQ (reference sequence). In nucleotides, the CDR3 is TGTGCCAGCAGCCCACCGACAGGGGTCCACGAGCAGTACTTC. Translating gives CASSPPTGVHEQYF.

This clone has just a few counts. This chain's CDR3 is CASSVSGQGTGYTF. CDR3 sequence (DNA): TGTGCCAGCAGCGTATCGGGACAGGGGACGGGCTACACCTTC. This chain joins TRBV11-3 and TRBJ1-2, with TRBD1 matching 10 bases. This CDR3 is built from 14 residues. Germline loops: CDR1 SGHNT, CDR2 YENEEA. V lost 5 bases, J lost 8 bases, and 8 bases stayed unmatched.

The V gene is TRBV13, the J gene TRBJ2-3; the match to TRBD2 covers 8 bases. This CDR3 has 15 residues. The V gene's germline CDR1 is PRHDT and CDR2 FYEKMQ (reference sequence). V lost 5 bases and J lost 0; bases outside the gene matches: 4. Written as DNA, the CDR3 is TGTGCCAGCAGCCTTGGACTAGCTAGCACAGATACGCAGTATTTT. It specifies CASSLGLASTDTQYF.

The chain carries TRBV19 and TRBJ2-7; 10 bases map to TRBD2. Per the germline V gene, CDR1 is LNHDA and CDR2 is SQIVND (reference sequence). The CDR3 has 16 amino acids. Trimming removed 7 bases from V and 5 bases from J; junction bases left unmatched: 14. The CDR3 spells CASNPKGSGGAHEQYF. As DNA, the CDR3 is TGTGCCAGTAACCCTAAGGGAAGCGGGGGGGCCCACGAGCAGTACTTC.

V usage is TRBV5-1 and J usage is TRBJ2-7, with TRBD2 matching over 9 bases. Germline CDR1 is SGHRS and CDR2 is YFSETQ. The length of the CDR3 is 16 residues. J lost 2 bases, V lost 0 bases, and 6 bases had no gene match. This chain's CDR3 is CASSLDSGGSPYEQYF. The CDR3, as DNA: TGCGCCAGCAGCTTGGATAGCGGGGGTTCCCCCTACGAGCAGTACTTC.

This sequence joins TRBV6-1 and TRBJ2-3; possibly TRBD1 for D (6 bases). Germline CDR1 is MNHNS and CDR2 is SASEGT. V was cut by 0 bases and J by 2 bases, with 12 bases left in between. The length of the CDR3 is 16 residues. CDR3 sequence reads: CASSEAGAGITDTQYF. CDR3 nucleotide sequence: TGTGCCAGCAGTGAAGCGGGGGCAGGTATCACAGATACGCAGTATTTT.

The rearrangement links TRBV6-5 to TRBJ2-6, with unresolved D. The germline V and J ends were trimmed by 2 bases and 12 bases, with 5 bases remaining between them. This CDR3 contains 11 residues. Germline-derived CDR1 and CDR2 are MNHEY and SVGAGI. This CDR3 reads CASSYLFVLTF. The CDR3 DNA reads TGTGCCAGCAGTTACCTGTTCGTCCTGACTTTC.

The rearrangement uses TRBV6-6 and TRBJ2-7; 7 nucleotides agree with TRBD2. V lost 6 bases to trimming and J lost 3 bases; unmatched junction nucleotides: 8. This CDR3 comprises 14 residues. CDR1 and CDR2 from the germline V gene are MNHNY and SVGAGI (reference sequence). DNA for the CDR3: TGTGCCAGCAGAGACTGGCGGGAGCACTACGAGCAGTACTTC. It translates to CASRDWREHYEQYF.